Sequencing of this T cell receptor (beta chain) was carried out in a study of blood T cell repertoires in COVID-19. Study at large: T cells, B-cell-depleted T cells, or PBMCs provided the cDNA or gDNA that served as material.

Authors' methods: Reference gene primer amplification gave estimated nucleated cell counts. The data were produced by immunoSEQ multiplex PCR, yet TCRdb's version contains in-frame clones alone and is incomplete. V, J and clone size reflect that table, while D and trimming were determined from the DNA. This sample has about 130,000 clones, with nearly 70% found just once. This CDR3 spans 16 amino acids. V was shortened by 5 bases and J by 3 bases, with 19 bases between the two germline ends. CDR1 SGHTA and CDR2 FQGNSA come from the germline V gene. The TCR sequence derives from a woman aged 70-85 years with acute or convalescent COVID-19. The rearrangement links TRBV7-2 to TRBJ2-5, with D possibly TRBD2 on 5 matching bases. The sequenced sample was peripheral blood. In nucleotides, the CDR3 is TGTGCCAGCAGCACGGGGTTCGGTCGGCATAAAGAGACCCAGTACTTC. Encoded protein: CASSTGFGRHKETQYF.